This T cell receptor (beta chain) is from a study of metastatic and nonmetastatic thyroid tumors. Study overall: The comparison covered peripheral blood and tumor or nodule tissue in malignant and benign thyroid patients.

The CDR3 totals 19 residues. Germline values: CDR1 KGHDR, CDR2 SFDVKD. The V gene end was trimmed by 5 bases and the J gene end by 4 bases; junction bases not matched to a gene: 16. A note on this clone: This CDR3 is also generated by other DNA sequences in the sample.

With MiXCR, TCRdb called clones anew from the PCR reads. The sample lists about 20,000 clones, under 35% occurring once. Until they underwent thyroid surgery, no patient had received any treatment. The gene calls are TRBV24-1 and TRBJ2-1; 10 bases line up with TRBD1. Material: blood. The sequence derives from a female donor with papillary thyroid cancer or a benign thyroid nodule (not recorded which). Some clones in this sample may be carry-over from other donors' samples. DNA of the CDR3: TGTGCCACCAGTGCCGGGACAGGGGCGCCCGGTTTTCTTTACAATGAGCAGTTCTTC. Protein product: CATSAGTGAPGFLYNEQFF.